The 8 T cell receptor beta chains below come from one sample, sequenced in a study of blood T cell repertoires in COVID-19. The table came from immunoSEQ multiplex PCR; TCRdb's copy has only in-frame clones and leaves some out. Here the sample spans about 74,000 clones, under 95% being singletons. The sample was peripheral blood. Source of these receptors: a woman aged 55-75 years with active COVID-19.

The V gene is TRBV6-5, the J gene TRBJ1-6; 7 bases agree with TRBD1. The germline gives CDR1 MNHEY, CDR2 SVGAGI. V was pared by 9 bases and J by 10 bases, with 12 bases of the junction left unmatched. The CDR3 is 14 amino acids. This CDR3 is CASLQGPVGSPLHF. The CDR3 coding sequence is TGTGCCAGTTTACAGGGGCCGGTTGGGTCACCCCTCCACTTT.

This sequence joins TRBV3-1 (or the pseudogene TRBV3-2) and TRBJ1-2, with D unclear. V was trimmed by 4 bases and J by 10 bases, leaving 25 bases between them. CDR3 length: 16 amino acids. From germline, CDR1 is LGHDT and CDR2 YNNKEL (reference sequence). DNA of the CDR3: TGTGCCAGCAGCCCTCCTCCTCTCCCGGTGGGCACCATCTACACCTTC. Its translation: CASSPPPLPVGTIYTF.

The rearrangement uses TRBV15 and TRBJ2-1; 7 bases line up with TRBD1. The germline CDR1 and CDR2 sequences are LNHNV and YYDKDF (reference sequence). Trimming at V came to 0 bases and at J to 2 bases, leaving 4 bases not matched to a gene. CDR3 length: 16 amino acids. This CDR3 is CATSREGDRAYNEQFF. CDR3 bases: TGTGCCACCAGCAGAGAGGGAGACAGGGCCTACAATGAGCAGTTCTTC.

This clone was observed once. The rearrangement uses TRBV6-2 or TRBV6-3 and TRBJ2-5, with D tentatively TRBD2 (6 bases). Trimming removed 2 bases from V and 7 bases from J, with 14 bases in between. The CDR3 extends over 14 amino acids. The germline V gene has CDR1 MNHEY and CDR2 SVGEGT. The CDR3 region has the DNA TGTGCCAGCAGTTACGGGCAGTTGGGAGGGACCCAGTACTTC. Its translation is CASSYGQLGGTQYF.

The V and J genes are TRBV5-4 and TRBJ2-1; D uncertain. CDR1 is SGHNT and CDR2 is YYREEE in the germline V gene (reference sequence). The CDR3 runs 13 residues. Trimming removed 4 bases at V and 5 bases at J, with 10 bases between. The CDR3 spells CASSITANNEQFF. In DNA, the CDR3 is TGTGCCAGCAGCATCACAGCTAACAATGAGCAGTTCTTC.

CDR3 protein: CASSLVKQPPGNTIYF. Written as DNA, the CDR3 is TGTGCCAGCAGCTTGGTAAAACAGCCACCTGGAAACACCATATATTTT. The V and J genes are TRBV5-6 and TRBJ1-3; D gene ambiguous. The CDR3 has 16 amino acids. Germline CDR1 is SGHDT and CDR2 is YYEEEE. V was pared by 0 bases and J by 2 bases, with 12 bases between.

The CDR3 DNA sequence: TGTGCCATCAGTGAGAGCTCCTCCGGCTACACCTTC. Its translation is CAISESSSGYTF. The chain links TRBV10-3 to TRBJ1-2; no reliable D call. Germline V CDR1 and CDR2: ENHRY, SYGVKD. CDR3 size: 12 residues. Trimming cost V 2 bases and J 8 bases, with 9 bases left between them.

The V call is TRBV19, the J call TRBJ2-5, with 9 bases lining up with TRBD1. Trimming took 6 bases from V and 5 from J; bases not matched to a gene: 7. The CDR3 loop spans 14 amino acids. Per the germline V gene, CDR1 is LNHDA and CDR2 is SQIVND (reference sequence). Written as DNA, the CDR3 is TGTGCCAGTAGGGGACAGGGTAGTCGGGAGACCCAGTACTTC. Protein: CASRGQGSRETQYF.